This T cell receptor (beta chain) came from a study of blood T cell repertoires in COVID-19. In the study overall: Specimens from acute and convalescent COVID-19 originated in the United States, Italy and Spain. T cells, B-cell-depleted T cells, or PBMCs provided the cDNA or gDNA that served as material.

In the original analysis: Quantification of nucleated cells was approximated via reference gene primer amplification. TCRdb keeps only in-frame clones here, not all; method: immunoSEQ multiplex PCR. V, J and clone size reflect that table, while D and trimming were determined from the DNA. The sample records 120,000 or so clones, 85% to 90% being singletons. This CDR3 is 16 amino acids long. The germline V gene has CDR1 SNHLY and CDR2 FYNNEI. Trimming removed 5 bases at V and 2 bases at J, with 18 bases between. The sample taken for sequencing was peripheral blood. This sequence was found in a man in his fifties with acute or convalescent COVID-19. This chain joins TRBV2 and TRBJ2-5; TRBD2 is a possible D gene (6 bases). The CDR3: CASSYPLTGTQETQYF. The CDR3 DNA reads TGTGCCAGCAGTTACCCCTTGACGGGGACTCAAGAGACCCAGTACTTC. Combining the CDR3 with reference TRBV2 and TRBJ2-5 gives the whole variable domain EPEVTQTPSHQVTQMGQEVILRCVPISNHLYFYWYRQILGQKVEFLVSFYNNEISEKSEIFDDQFSVERPDGSNFTLKIRSTKLEDSAMYFCASSYPLTGTQETQYFGPGTRLLVL.